A single T cell receptor (beta chain) is shown here with its context. Its antigen target is currently unknown. Base qualities are missing; no much larger clone stands one base away. The record originates from a study of blood T cell repertoires in COVID-19 (TCRdb year 2020). A note on the overall study: The collaborator samples originated in the United States, Italy and Spain and spanned the acute and convalescent phases of COVID-19. The prospective study material was composed of cDNA or gDNA derived from T cells, B-cell-depleted T cells, or PBMCs. The dataset comprised deeply sampled blood TCRbeta repertoires from subjects exposed to, actively infected with, or recovered from COVID-19. The repertoires were released in a freely available public database meant as a resource for research on the immune response to SARS-CoV-2. The samples were drawn from the first 160 participants of the ongoing ImmuneRACE study and from 1,200 or so subjects provided by 6 global collaborators. Nearly every sample came with metadata listing a de-identified subject ID, COVID-19 status, age in years and sex. HLA class I and class II types, where available, came from metadata supplied by the sample provider rather than from assay-based typing. The investigation overall reported the following: The amount of clinical and demographic metadata varied by source and participant and was provided uncurated.

The immunoSEQ Assay, a bias-controlled multiplex PCR, was used to amplify TCRbeta CDR3 regions from genomic DNA. Under the source paper's analysis protocol: Within the assay, amplification of reference gene primers was used to estimate how many nucleated cells each sample contained. To quantify the absolute abundance of each unique TCRbeta CDR3 rearrangement, sequence reads were collapsed and filtered. For each sample, productive Simpson clonality was calculated as the square root of Simpson's diversity index over productive rearrangements. The table was pulled from immuneACCESS by TCRdb, which kept in-frame rearrangements only. Such tables lose some clones; where checked, under half of the loss comes from unresolved V genes, and the rest has no known cause. D and trimming come from the DNA, and the V and J calls and clone size come from that table. The sample table shows a few hundred thousand clones, and roughly 90% are seen once. The ten largest clones add up to 2.5% to 3.5% of the sample.

Participants in the prospective study were enrolled through a virtual design, were aged roughly 18 to 100 years, and lived in 20 to 30 United States geographic areas. In the prospective study, cohorts were assigned on the basis of participant-reported clinical history obtained from a screening survey and a study questionnaire. Exposed participants had been in contact with someone with a PCR-confirmed or clinician-diagnosed COVID-19 case within 2 weeks of study entry. Mobile phlebotomists in the prospective study collected whole blood, serum and a nasopharyngeal or oropharyngeal swab from every participant. Prospective study participants could optionally give additional blood draws and questionnaires over an approximately 2-month period. Blood samples from the prospective study were shipped frozen or at room temperature prior to DNA extraction. CDR1 is given as ENHRY and CDR2 as SYGVKD, both from the germline V gene. V sheds 5 bases and J sheds 4 bases, leaving 20 bases between their ends. The CDR3 contains 16 residues, cysteine and phenylalanine counted. Of all the DNA, just the CDR3 is kept, 48 bases in frame from base 1.

The receptor was isolated from a woman between 50 and 59 years old who had been exposed to COVID-19. Sequencing used PBMCs or T cells enriched from blood (not recorded which). Here the chain combines TRBV10-3 and TRBJ2-5; TRBD1 could be the D gene, as 5 bases match. The CDR3 amino acid sequence is: CAISYDRMKASETQYF. The DNA is TGTGCCATCAGTTACGACAGAATGAAGGCCTCAGAGACCCAGTACTTC.